This passage covers 13 T cell receptor beta chains from one sample sequenced in a study of cytomegalovirus exposure and HLA in healthy donors. Primers included in the PCR were 60 Vbeta and 13 Jbeta primers. Sequencing used immunoSEQ multiplex PCR; TCRdb keeps in-frame clones, though not all of them. The profile shows fewer than 200,000 clones, roughly 70% of them singletons. The material sequenced was PBMCs. These receptors originate from a woman aged 50 to 60 in good health and CMV-seropositive.

V is TRBV2 and J is TRBJ1-2; D is unclear. V was cut by 4 bases and J by 4 bases, with 7 bases left in between. Germline V gene sequence: CDR1 SNHLY, CDR2 FYNNEI. The CDR3 loop spans 12 amino acids. Here the CDR3 reads CASSASGYGYTF. The CDR3 DNA sequence: TGTGCCAGCAGTGCCAGTGGCTATGGCTACACCTTC.

This CDR3 is CASSDTGAVTGELFF. The CDR3, as DNA: TGCGCCAGCAGTGATACAGGGGCGGTCACCGGGGAGCTGTTTTTT. The rearrangement uses TRBV10-1 and TRBJ2-2; 7 positions agree with TRBD1. Germline V gene data show CDR1 as WNHNN and CDR2 as SYGVQD (reference sequence). The CDR3 has 15 amino acids. Trimming took 3 bases from V and 4 from J; bases not matched to a gene: 5.

This clone was detected once. The rearrangement uses TRBV7-2 and TRBJ2-7; a weak D match, TRBD2 (5 bases). Trimming pared 1 base from V and 0 bases from J, leaving 10 bases between. Germline lookup yields CDR1 SGHTA and CDR2 FQGNSA. The CDR3 contains 15 residues. Written as DNA, the CDR3 is TGTGCCAGCAGCTTAGGAGGGCTGAGCTCCTACGAGCAGTACTTC. As protein: CASSLGGLSSYEQYF.

This clone came up once. The chain is built from TRBV29-1 and TRBJ1-2, with 9 bases fitting TRBD1. Looked up from germline, CDR1 is SQVTM and CDR2 is ANQGSEA. The CDR3 has 17 amino acids. With V trimmed by 4 bases and J by 1 base, 13 bases remained unmatched. DNA for the CDR3: TGCAGCGTTGCTAGAATCACTAAGGGACAGGGTAACTATGGCTACACCTTC. It codes for CSVARITKGQGNYGYTF.

This clone was detected a few times. The rearrangement links TRBV29-1 to TRBJ2-5; D is perhaps TRBD2 (5 bases). With 1 base removed from V and 4 bases from J, the gap between germline ends came to 10 bases. This CDR3 comprises 13 residues. Germline CDR1 and CDR2: SQVTM and ANQGSEA. CDR3 sequence reads: CSVEVGGGETQYF. The CDR3 region has the DNA TGCAGCGTTGAAGTCGGAGGAGGAGAGACCCAGTACTTC. Full variable domain (outside the CDR3, taken from reference TRBV29-1 and TRBJ2-5): SAVISQKPSRDICQRGTSLTIQCQVDSQVTMMFWYRQQPGQSLTLIATANQGSEATYESGFVIDKFPISRPNLTFSTLTVSNMSPEDSSIYLCSVEVGGGETQYFGPGTRLLVL.

This sequence joins TRBV5-5 and TRBJ2-5; TRBD1 agrees at 11 bases. In germline, CDR1 is SGHKS, CDR2 YYEKEE (reference sequence). CDR3 size: 17 residues. Germline trimming cut 1 base from V and 5 bases from J; bases unmatched to any gene: 10. CDR3: CASSLSGTGGLTETQYF. The CDR3 coding sequence is TGTGCCAGCAGCTTGTCCGGGACAGGGGGACTAACCGAGACCCAGTACTTC. The full variable domain, with the rest looked up from reference TRBV5-5 and TRBJ2-5, is DAGVTQSPTHLIKTRGQQVTLRCSPISGHKSVSWYQQVLGQGPQFIFQYYEKEERGRGNFPDRFSARQFPNYSSELNVNALLLGDSALYLCASSLSGTGGLTETQYFGPGTRLLVL.

This clone has a handful of counts. The V and J genes are TRBV7-9 and TRBJ2-5, with 8 positions matching TRBD1. The CDR3 has 16 amino acids. V shed 1 base and J 4 bases; nucleotides not matched to a gene: 8. In germline, CDR1 is SEHNR, CDR2 FQNEAQ (reference sequence). The CDR3 DNA is TGTGCCAGCAGCTTAGGTAGGGACAGGCCAGGAGAGACCCAGTACTTC. It specifies CASSLGRDRPGETQYF.

The rearrangement joins TRBV5-1 to TRBJ2-5, with 9 bases aligning to TRBD1. This CDR3 is 14 amino acids long. Germline-derived CDR1 and CDR2 are SGHRS and YFSETQ. V gave up 2 bases and J gave up 2 bases; unmatched junction bases: 1. In DNA form, the CDR3 reads TGCGCCAGCAGCTTACAGGGGGCGCAAGAGACCCAGTACTTC. Translation gives CASSLQGAQETQYF. The entire variable domain, with the rest obtained from reference TRBV5-1 and TRBJ2-5, is as follows: KAGVTQTPRYLIKTRGQQVTLSCSPISGHRSVSWYQQTPGQGLQFLFEYFSETQRNKGNFPGRFSGRQFSNSRSEMNVSTLELGDSALYLCASSLQGAQETQYFGPGTRLLVL.

V gene TRBV20-1 combines with J gene TRBJ1-1; the D gene is possibly TRBD1 (5 bases). This CDR3 region has 11 residues. V was clipped by 6 bases and J by 5 bases, with 10 bases between them. The germline V gene encodes CDR1 DFQATT and CDR2 SNEGSKA (reference sequence). For the CDR3, the DNA is TGCAGTGCGTATAGGGGAACTGAAGCTTTCTTT. Translating it yields CSAYRGTEAFF.

CDR3 DNA: TGTGCCGCCCGGGGGGCCGGGAACACTGAAGCTTTCTTT. As protein: CAARGAGNTEAFF. This chain connects TRBV6-1 to TRBJ1-1; perhaps TRBD1 as D (6 bases). Germline V lookup: CDR1 MNHNS, CDR2 SASEGT. The CDR3 covers 13 residues. V gave up 11 bases and J gave up 1 base, with 14 bases separating them.

The gene calls are TRBV6-1 and TRBJ2-7, with unresolved D. The length of the CDR3 is 13 residues. Trimming cost V 6 bases and J 1 base, with 10 bases left between them. CDR1 and CDR2 (germline): MNHNS, SASEGT. DNA of the CDR3: TGTGCCAGCAGCCTTGAGAAGTCCTACGAGCAGTACTTC. Translated: CASSLEKSYEQYF.

This chain links TRBV5-1 with TRBJ1-2; D is possibly TRBD1 (6 bases). V lost 0 bases and J lost 5, with 11 bases in between. Looked up from germline, CDR1 is SGHRS and CDR2 is YFSETQ. The CDR3 is made up of 14 amino acids. The CDR3: CASSLAGEGYGYTF. The CDR3 nucleotides read TGCGCCAGCAGCTTGGCAGGGGAAGGGTATGGCTACACCTTC.

The chain employs TRBV7-9 and TRBJ2-3, with D uncertain. From germline, CDR1 is SEHNR and CDR2 FQNEAQ (reference sequence). The CDR3 runs to 14 residues. Trimming pared 7 bases from V and 2 bases from J, leaving 13 bases between. The CDR3 region has the DNA TGTGCCAGCAACCCTTCAGAAAACACAGATACGCAGTATTTT. Translating gives CASNPSENTDTQYF.